One TCR beta chain is described in this entry. Antigen specificity is unknown. The sample holds other DNA sequences that translate to the same CDR3. CDR1 and CDR2 (germline): MNHEY, SVGAGI. CDR3 length: 13 amino acids. V lost 6 bases, J lost 2 bases, and 10 bases lay in between. The data are from a study of shared clonotypes between healthy human individuals. Sequenced by immunoSEQ multiplex PCR; TCRdb stores in-frame clones only, minus some. The profile shows over a million clones, around 97% of them singletons. Whole-study results and caveats: Read depth was anticipated to influence clonotype sharing among donors. Shared clonotypes: approximately 5.3% naive CD4, approximately 3.4% naive CD8, less than 2.5% memory CD4, 0.4% memory CD8. The four-donor shared clonotypes exceeded non-shared clonotypes in generation probability, with non-shared ones scoring lower.

The sequence derives from a man aged 25-45 years in good health. Specimen: naive CD4+ T cells sorted from blood. Subset given: CD45RA+ positively selected. V is TRBV6-5 and J is TRBJ2-5; TRBD1 is a possible D gene (6 bases). In DNA form, the CDR3 reads TGTGCCAGCAGACGGACAGTTCAAGAGACCCAGTACTTC. Amino acids: CASRRTVQETQYF.